The 13 T cell receptor beta chains given below trace back to one sample, sequenced in a study of cytomegalovirus exposure and HLA in healthy donors. The PCR used 60 Vbeta and 13 Jbeta primers. Repertoires were generated with immunoSEQ multiplex PCR, while TCRdb's copy carries only in-frame clones and drops some. Its table lists around 100,000 clones. Sequenced: PBMCs. Every receptor here comes from a man aged 35-49 years in good health and CMV-seropositive.

V and J are TRBV28 and TRBJ1-5; D perhaps matches TRBD1 (6 bases). The germline gives CDR1 MDHEN, CDR2 SYDVKM. The CDR3 runs to 16 residues. Trimming removed 6 bases from V and 5 bases from J, with 20 bases in between. The CDR3 coding sequence is TGTGCCAGCAGCCCGGCCGAGGGGGGGACATATCAGCCCCAGCATTTT. Amino acids: CASSPAEGGTYQPQHF. The whole variable domain, remainder taken from reference TRBV28 and TRBJ1-5, is DVKVTQSSRYLVKRTGEKVFLECVQDMDHENMFWYRQDPGLGLRLIYFSYDVKMKEKGDIPEGYSVSREKKERFSLILESASTNQTSMYLCASSPAEGGTYQPQHFGDGTRLSIL.

V is TRBV11-3 and J is TRBJ2-3; TRBD2 aligns across 9 bases. V shed 1 base and J 4 bases; nucleotides not matched to a gene: 9. Germline-derived CDR1 and CDR2 are SGHNT and YENEEA. The CDR3 covers 17 residues. The CDR3 region is CASSLGGTAGGADTQYF. CDR3 sequence (DNA): TGTGCCAGCAGCTTAGGTGGGACAGCGGGGGGAGCAGATACGCAGTATTTT.

The chain links TRBV7-2 to TRBJ2-7; D possibly corresponds to TRBD1 (6 bases). This CDR3 has 11 amino acids. CDR1 and CDR2 from the germline V gene are SGHTA and FQGNSA. V lost 5 bases and J 4 bases, leaving 6 bases between the germline ends. The CDR3 DNA sequence: TGTGCCAGCAGCGACAGGTACGAGCAGTACTTC. It specifies CASSDRYEQYF.

The chain joins TRBV6-1 to TRBJ1-3, with no clear D. Trimming left V 0 bases short and J 11 bases short, with 8 bases between. The CDR3 extends over 12 amino acids. Germline V gene lookup returns CDR1 MNHNS and CDR2 SASEGT. This CDR3 reads CASSEAKEAIYF. For the CDR3, the DNA is TGTGCCAGCAGTGAAGCAAAGGAGGCCATATATTTT.

This chain links TRBV27 with TRBJ1-4; no clear D. CDR1 MNHEY and CDR2 SMNVEV come from the germline V gene (reference sequence). V gave up 0 bases and J gave up 3 bases, with 8 bases separating them. The CDR3 is 15 residues long. The DNA for the CDR3 is TGTGCCAGCAGTTTATCGAGGTCAGCTAATGAAAAACTGTTTTTT. This codes for CASSLSRSANEKLFF.

As concerns this clone: Other DNA sequences of this sample code for an identical CDR3. The chain uses TRBV5-1 and TRBJ2-1; D is possibly TRBD1 (6 bases). V dropped 0 bases and J dropped 6 bases, with 7 bases sitting between them. The CDR3 extends over 13 amino acids. Germline V lookup: CDR1 SGHRS, CDR2 YFSETQ. DNA of the CDR3: TGCGCCAGCAGCTTGGCAGGGGTCAATGAGCAGTTCTTC. Translation gives CASSLAGVNEQFF. The full variable domain, in which reference TRBV5-1 and TRBJ2-1 provide the parts outside the CDR3, is KAGVTQTPRYLIKTRGQQVTLSCSPISGHRSVSWYQQTPGQGLQFLFEYFSETQRNKGNFPGRFSGRQFSNSRSEMNVSTLELGDSALYLCASSLAGVNEQFFGPGTRLTVL.

This rearrangement joins TRBV28 to TRBJ1-5, with D possibly being TRBD1 (5 bases). CDR1 and CDR2 (germline): MDHEN, SYDVKM. The length of the CDR3 is 13 residues. CDR3 sequence: CAGGENSNQPQHF. In nucleotides, the CDR3 is TGTGCGGGAGGGGAAAATAGCAATCAGCCCCAGCATTTT. The complete variable domain, with remaining parts taken from reference TRBV28 and TRBJ1-5, reads DVKVTQSSRYLVKRTGEKVFLECVQDMDHENMFWYRQDPGLGLRLIYFSYDVKMKEKGDIPEGYSVSREKKERFSLILESASTNQTSMYLCAGGENSNQPQHFGDGTRLSIL.

V gene TRBV6-6 combines with J gene TRBJ1-2; TRBD1 is a possible D gene (6 bases). Germline values: CDR1 MNHNY, CDR2 SVGAGI (reference sequence). This CDR3 contains 15 residues. V dropped 5 bases and J dropped 6 bases, with 19 bases sitting between them. The chain's CDR3 is CASSQLRTAIDGYTF. The DNA of the CDR3 is TGTGCCAGCAGTCAACTAAGGACAGCAATAGATGGCTACACCTTC.

For this clone: This specimen includes other DNA sequences encoding the same CDR3. The chain couples TRBV18 to TRBJ1-5; tentatively, D is TRBD1 (5 bases). CDR3 length: 15 residues. V lost 3 bases and J lost 1, with 10 bases in between. CDR1 is KGHSH and CDR2 is LQKENI in the germline V gene. The CDR3: CASSPQGLSNQPQHF. For the CDR3, the DNA is TGTGCCAGCTCACCTCAGGGCTTGAGCAATCAGCCCCAGCATTTT.

The chain uses TRBV10-3 and TRBJ2-7, with 9 bases that match TRBD1. The CDR3 is 13 residues long. Germline CDR1 reads ENHRY; CDR2 reads SYGVKD. Unmatched junction bases numbered 14, after V lost 10 bases and J lost 10 bases. Here the CDR3 reads CATQTGGNLEQYF. CDR3 bases: TGTGCCACACAGACAGGGGGAAACCTCGAACAGTACTTC.

The chain links TRBV10-3 to TRBJ1-2; a weak D match, TRBD1 (5 bases). Per the germline V gene, CDR1 is ENHRY and CDR2 is SYGVKD. The germline V and J ends were trimmed by 7 bases and 2 bases, with 11 bases remaining between them. This CDR3 comprises 13 residues. In DNA, the CDR3 is TGTGCCATCACCACGGACAAAAACTATGGCTACACCTTC. Its translation is CAITTDKNYGYTF.

The chain's CDR3 is CASSYDSSSYEQYF. The CDR3, as DNA: TGTGCCAGCAGTTACGACAGCAGCTCCTACGAGCAGTACTTC. The V and J genes are TRBV6-5 and TRBJ2-7; D might be TRBD1 (5 bases). V was shortened by 2 bases and J by 0 bases, with 8 bases between the two germline ends. Germline V lookup: CDR1 MNHEY, CDR2 SVGAGI. CDR3 length: 14 residues.

V is TRBV29-1 and J is TRBJ2-7, with 7 bases lining up with TRBD1. CDR1 and CDR2 (germline): SQVTM, ANQGSEA. Trimming at V came to 3 bases and at J to 0 bases, leaving 2 bases not matched to a gene. The CDR3 runs 13 residues. CDR3 loop: CSVEDRFSYEQYF. The CDR3 nucleotides are TGCAGCGTTGAGGACAGGTTCTCCTACGAGCAGTACTTC.